The clone carrying this TCR beta chain was seen ten or more times. This entry comes from a study of blood T cells in healthy people across ages. A sample-barcoded 5' primer and a J-beta primer mix were used in a second PCR of about 6 to 12 cycles. TCRdb reprocessed the 5' RACE reads via MiXCR and lists one record per CDR3 protein. This table has hundreds of thousands of distinct CDR3 sequences, approximately 30% appearing once. This CDR3 region has 14 residues. Germline CDR1 reads SGHDN; CDR2 reads FVKESK. V gave up 1 base and J gave up 7 bases, with 13 bases separating them. Each sample had at least 6 million PBMCs isolated.

This clonotype was obtained from an elderly woman in good health. V is TRBV14 and J is TRBJ2-5; D not certain. The specimen sequenced was blood. CDR3 nucleotide sequence: TGTGCCAGCAGCCAAGGCCCTTCTTATGGGACCCAGTACTTC. It is translated as CASSQGPSYGTQYF.